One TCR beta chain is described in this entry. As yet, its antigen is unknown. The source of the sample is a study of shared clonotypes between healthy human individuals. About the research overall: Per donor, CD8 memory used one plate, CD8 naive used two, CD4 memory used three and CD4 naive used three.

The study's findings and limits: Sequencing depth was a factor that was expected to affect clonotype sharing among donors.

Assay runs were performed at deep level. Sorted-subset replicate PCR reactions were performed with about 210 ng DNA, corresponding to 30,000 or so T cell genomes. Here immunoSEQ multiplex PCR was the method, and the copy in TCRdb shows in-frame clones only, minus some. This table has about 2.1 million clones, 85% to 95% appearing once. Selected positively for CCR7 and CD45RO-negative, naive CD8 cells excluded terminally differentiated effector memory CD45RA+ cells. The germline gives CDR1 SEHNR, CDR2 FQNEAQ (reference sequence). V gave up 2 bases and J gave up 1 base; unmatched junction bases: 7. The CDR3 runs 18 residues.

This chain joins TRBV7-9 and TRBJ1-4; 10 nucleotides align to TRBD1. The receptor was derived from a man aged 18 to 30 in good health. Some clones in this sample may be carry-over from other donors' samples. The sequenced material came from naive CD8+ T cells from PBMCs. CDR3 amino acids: CASSLFGQGVGTNEKLFF. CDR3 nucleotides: TGTGCCAGCAGCTTATTCGGACAGGGGGTGGGAACTAATGAAAAACTGTTTTTT.